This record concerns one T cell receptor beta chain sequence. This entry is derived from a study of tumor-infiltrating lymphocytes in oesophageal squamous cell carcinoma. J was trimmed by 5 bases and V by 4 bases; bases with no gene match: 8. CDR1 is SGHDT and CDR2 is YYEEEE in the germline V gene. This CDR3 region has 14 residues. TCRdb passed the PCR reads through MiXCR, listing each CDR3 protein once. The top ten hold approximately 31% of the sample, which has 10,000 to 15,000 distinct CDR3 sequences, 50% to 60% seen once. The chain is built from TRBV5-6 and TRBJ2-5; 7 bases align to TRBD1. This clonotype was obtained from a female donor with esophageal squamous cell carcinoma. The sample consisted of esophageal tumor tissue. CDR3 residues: CASSTNRGGETQYF. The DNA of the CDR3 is TGTGCCAGCAGCACGAACAGGGGTGGCGAGACCCAGTACTTC.